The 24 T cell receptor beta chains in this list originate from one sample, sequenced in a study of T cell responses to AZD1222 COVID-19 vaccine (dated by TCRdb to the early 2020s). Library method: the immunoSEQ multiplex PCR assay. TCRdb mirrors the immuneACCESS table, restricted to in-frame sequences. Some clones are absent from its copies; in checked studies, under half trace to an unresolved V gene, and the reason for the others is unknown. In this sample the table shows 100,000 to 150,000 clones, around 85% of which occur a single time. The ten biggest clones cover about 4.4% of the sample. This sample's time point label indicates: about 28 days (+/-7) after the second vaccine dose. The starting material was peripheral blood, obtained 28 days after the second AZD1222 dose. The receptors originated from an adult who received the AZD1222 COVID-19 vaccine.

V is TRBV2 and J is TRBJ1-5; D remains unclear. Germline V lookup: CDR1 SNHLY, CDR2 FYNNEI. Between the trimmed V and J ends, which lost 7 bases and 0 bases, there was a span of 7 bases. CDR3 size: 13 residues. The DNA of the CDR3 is TGTGCCAGCAATTCAGGTAGCAATCAGCCCCAGCATTTT. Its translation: CASNSGSNQPQHF.

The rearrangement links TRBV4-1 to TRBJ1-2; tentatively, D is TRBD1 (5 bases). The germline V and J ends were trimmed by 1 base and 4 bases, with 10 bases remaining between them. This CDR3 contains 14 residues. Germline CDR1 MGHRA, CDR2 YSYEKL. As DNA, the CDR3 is TGCGCCAGCAGCCAAGCGGGACGCAGCTATGGCTACACCTTC. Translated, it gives CASSQAGRSYGYTF.

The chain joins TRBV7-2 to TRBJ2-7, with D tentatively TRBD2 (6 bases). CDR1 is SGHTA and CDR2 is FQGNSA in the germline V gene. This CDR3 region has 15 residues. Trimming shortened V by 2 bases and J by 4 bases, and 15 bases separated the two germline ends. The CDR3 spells CASSLTSGGSYEQYF. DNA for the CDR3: TGTGCCAGCAGCTTAACTTCCGGGGGTTCTTACGAGCAGTACTTC.

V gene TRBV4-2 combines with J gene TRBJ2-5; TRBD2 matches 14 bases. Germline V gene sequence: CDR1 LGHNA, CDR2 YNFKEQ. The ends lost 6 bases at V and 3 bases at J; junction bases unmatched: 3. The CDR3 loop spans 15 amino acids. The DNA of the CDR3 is TGTGCCAGCAGGCGACTAGCGGGGGGGGAAGAGACCCAGTACTTC. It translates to CASRRLAGGEETQYF.

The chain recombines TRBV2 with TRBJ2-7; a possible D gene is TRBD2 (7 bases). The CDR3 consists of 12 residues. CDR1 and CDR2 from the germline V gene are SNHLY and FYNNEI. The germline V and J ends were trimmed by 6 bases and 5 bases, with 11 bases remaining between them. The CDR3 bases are TGTGCCAGCAGGACCGGGGGGCACGAGCAGTACTTC. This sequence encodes CASRTGGHEQYF.

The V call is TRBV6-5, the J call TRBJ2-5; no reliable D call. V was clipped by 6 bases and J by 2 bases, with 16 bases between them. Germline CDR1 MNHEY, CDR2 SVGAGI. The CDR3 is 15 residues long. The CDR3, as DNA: TGTGCCAGCAGCCCGGGCCCACTAACACAAGAGACCCAGTACTTC. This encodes CASSPGPLTQETQYF.

CDR3 loop: CASSLGTGRQFF. Here the CDR3 DNA reads TGCGCCAGCAGCTTAGGGACAGGGAGGCAGTTCTTC. This chain links TRBV5-1 with TRBJ2-1, with 9 positions matching TRBD1. Germline V gives CDR1 SGHRS, CDR2 YFSETQ. V dropped 2 bases and J dropped 12; count of bases not matched to a gene: 3. The CDR3 loop spans 12 amino acids.

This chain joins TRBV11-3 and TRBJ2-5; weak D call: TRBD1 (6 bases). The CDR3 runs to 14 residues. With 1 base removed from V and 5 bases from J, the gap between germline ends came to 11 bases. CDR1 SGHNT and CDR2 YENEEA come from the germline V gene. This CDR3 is CASSLGRGSETQYF. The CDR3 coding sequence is TGTGCCAGCAGCTTAGGCAGGGGCTCGGAGACCCAGTACTTC.

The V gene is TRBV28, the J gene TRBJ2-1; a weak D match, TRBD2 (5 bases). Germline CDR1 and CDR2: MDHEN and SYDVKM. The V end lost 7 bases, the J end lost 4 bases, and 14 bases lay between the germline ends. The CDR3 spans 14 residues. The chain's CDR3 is CASKRGYSYNEQFF. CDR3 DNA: TGTGCCAGCAAACGGGGATACTCTTACAATGAGCAGTTCTTC.

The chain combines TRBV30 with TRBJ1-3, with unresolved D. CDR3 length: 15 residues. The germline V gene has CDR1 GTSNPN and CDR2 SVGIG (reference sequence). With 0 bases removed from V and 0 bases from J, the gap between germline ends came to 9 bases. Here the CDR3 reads CAWSVKADSGNTIYF. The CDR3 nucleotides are TGTGCCTGGAGTGTAAAGGCAGACTCTGGAAACACCATATATTTT.

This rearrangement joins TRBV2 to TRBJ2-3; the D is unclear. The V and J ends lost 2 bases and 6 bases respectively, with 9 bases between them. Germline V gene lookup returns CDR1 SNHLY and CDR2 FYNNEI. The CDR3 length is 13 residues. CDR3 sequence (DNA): TGTGCCAGCAGTGAATATGATAGGGATACGCAGTATTTT. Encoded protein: CASSEYDRDTQYF.

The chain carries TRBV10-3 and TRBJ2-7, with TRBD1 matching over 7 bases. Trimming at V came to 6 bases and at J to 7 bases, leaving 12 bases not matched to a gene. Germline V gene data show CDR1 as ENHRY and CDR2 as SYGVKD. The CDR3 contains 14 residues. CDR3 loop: CAIRGEGAAVEQYF. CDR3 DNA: TGTGCCATCAGAGGTGAGGGGGCGGCTGTGGAGCAGTACTTC.

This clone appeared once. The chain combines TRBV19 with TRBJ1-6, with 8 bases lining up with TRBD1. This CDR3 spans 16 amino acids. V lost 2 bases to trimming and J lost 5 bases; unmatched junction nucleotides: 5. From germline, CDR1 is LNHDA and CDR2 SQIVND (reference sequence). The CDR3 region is CASSITRGQDNSPLHF. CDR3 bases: TGTGCCAGTAGTATAACCCGGGGACAGGATAATTCACCCCTCCACTTT.

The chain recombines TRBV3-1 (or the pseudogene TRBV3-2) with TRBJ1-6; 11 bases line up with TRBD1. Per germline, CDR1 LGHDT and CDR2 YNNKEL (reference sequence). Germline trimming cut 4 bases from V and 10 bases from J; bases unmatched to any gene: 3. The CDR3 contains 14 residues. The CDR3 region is CASSPRTGGSPLHF. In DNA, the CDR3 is TGTGCCAGCAGCCCCCGGACAGGGGGCTCACCCCTCCACTTT.

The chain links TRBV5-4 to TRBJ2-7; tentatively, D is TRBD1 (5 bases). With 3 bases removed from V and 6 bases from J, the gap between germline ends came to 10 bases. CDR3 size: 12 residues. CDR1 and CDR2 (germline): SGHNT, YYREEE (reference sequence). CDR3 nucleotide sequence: TGTGCCAGCAGCTCCCCTAGGGGCGAGCAGTACTTC. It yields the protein CASSSPRGEQYF.

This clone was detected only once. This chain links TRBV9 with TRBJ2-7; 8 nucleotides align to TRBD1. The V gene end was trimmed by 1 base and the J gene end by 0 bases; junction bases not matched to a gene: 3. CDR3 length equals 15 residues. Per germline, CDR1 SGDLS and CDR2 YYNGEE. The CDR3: CASSVFDRGSYEQYF. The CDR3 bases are TGTGCCAGCAGCGTATTCGACAGGGGCTCCTACGAGCAGTACTTC.

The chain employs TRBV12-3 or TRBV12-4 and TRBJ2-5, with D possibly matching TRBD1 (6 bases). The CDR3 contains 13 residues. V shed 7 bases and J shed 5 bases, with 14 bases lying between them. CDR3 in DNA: TGTGCCAGCAACAGGGACAAAGGGGAGACCCAGTACTTC. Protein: CASNRDKGETQYF.

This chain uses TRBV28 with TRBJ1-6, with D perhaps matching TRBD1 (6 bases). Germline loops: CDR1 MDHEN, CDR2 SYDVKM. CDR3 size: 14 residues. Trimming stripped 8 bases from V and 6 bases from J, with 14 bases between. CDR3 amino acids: CASGPQGPNSPLHF. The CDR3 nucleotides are TGTGCCAGCGGCCCACAGGGACCTAATTCACCCCTCCACTTT.

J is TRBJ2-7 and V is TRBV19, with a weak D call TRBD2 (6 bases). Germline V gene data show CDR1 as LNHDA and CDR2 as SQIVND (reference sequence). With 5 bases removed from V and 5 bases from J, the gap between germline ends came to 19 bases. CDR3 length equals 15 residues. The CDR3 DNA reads TGTGCCAGTAGTCGAATACAGAGGAGGGCCGACGAGCAGTACTTC. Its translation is CASSRIQRRADEQYF.

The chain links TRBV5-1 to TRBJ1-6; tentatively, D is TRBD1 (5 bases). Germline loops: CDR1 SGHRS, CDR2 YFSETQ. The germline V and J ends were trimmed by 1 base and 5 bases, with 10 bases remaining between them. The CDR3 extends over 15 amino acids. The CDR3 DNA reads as TGCGCCAGCAGCTTGTACCAGGGAGATAATTCACCCCTCCACTTT. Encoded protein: CASSLYQGDNSPLHF.

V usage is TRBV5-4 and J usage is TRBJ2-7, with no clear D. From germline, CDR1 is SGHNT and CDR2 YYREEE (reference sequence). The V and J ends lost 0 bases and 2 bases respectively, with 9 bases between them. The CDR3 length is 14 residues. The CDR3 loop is CASSLGSTPYEQYF. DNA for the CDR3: TGTGCCAGCAGCTTGGGGAGCACCCCCTACGAGCAGTACTTC.

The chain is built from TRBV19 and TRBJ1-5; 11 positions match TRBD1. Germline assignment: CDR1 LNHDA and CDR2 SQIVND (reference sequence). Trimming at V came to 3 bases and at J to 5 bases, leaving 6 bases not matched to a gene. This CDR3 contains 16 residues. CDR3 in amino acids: CASSIIWDRGDQPQHF. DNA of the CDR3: TGTGCCAGTAGTATCATTTGGGACAGGGGGGATCAGCCCCAGCATTTT.

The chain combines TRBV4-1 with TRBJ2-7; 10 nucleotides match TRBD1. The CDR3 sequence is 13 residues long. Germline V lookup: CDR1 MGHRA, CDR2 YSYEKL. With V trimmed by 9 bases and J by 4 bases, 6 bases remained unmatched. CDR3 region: CASPGQGWYEQYF. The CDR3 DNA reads TGCGCCAGTCCGGGACAGGGGTGGTACGAGCAGTACTTC.

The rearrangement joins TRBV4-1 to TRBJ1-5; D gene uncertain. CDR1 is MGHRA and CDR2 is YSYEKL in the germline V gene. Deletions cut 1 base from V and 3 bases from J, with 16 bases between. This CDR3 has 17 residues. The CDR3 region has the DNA TGCGCCAGCAGCCAAGTTCCCCTACCTTTTTCCAATCAGCCCCAGCATTTT. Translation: CASSQVPLPFSNQPQHF.